By sample fraction, the clone carrying this T cell receptor beta chain is medium-sized (0.01 to 0.1%). The sample is drawn from a study of PD-1 blockade in classical Hodgkin lymphoma. Time point described: cycle 4 day 1 (C4D1), after around six weeks of nivolumab. Every patient experienced relapse after autologous stem cell transplantation, and brentuximab vedotin exposure varied. In germline, CDR1 is KGHSH, CDR2 LQKENI. With 3 bases removed from V and 4 bases from J, the gap between germline ends came to 9 bases. There are 13 residues in the CDR3. The assay was immunoSEQ multiplex PCR, and TCRdb's table has in-frame clones only and misses some. The sample records roughly 100,000 clones, around 80% being singletons.

The sample consisted of peripheral blood mononuclear cells (PBMCs), taken before the fourth cycle of nivolumab. The TCR originated in a human donor with classical Hodgkin lymphoma. The rearrangement uses TRBV18 and TRBJ1-2; D remains unclear. Here the CDR3 DNA reads TGTGCCAGCTCACCTTCACTCCCCTATGGCTACACCTTC. Its protein is CASSPSLPYGYTF.